This T cell receptor beta chain stems from a study of cytomegalovirus exposure and HLA in healthy donors. General study findings and limits: The authors assumed roughly uniform sequencing depth across donors for presence/absence analyses. An Asian-associated ancestry cluster reportedly showed fewer N-insertions than the approximately 700-donor mean in a later analysis. There were some public TCRs occurring in many donors, but most TCR sequences were rare. V- and J-gene trimming of TCR beta was linked (in a later analysis) to a missense DCLRE1C variant.

V lost 5 bases and J lost 1, with 11 bases in between. The CDR3 sequence is 14 residues long. Per the germline V gene, CDR1 is LNHDA and CDR2 is SQIVND (reference sequence). Comment on this clone: The antigen is unknown.

PCR employed 60 Vbeta and 13 Jbeta primers. Here immunoSEQ multiplex PCR was the method, and the copy in TCRdb shows in-frame clones only, minus some. The profile shows 120,000 or so clones, more than 60% of them singletons. The TCR was taken from a young man in good health and CMV-seronegative. The V call is TRBV19, the J call TRBJ1-1; tentatively, D is TRBD1 (6 bases). Sequencing was done on a sample of PBMCs. The CDR3 loop reads CASSFQGRNTEAFF. The DNA of the CDR3 is TGTGCCAGTAGTTTCCAGGGGCGGAACACTGAAGCTTTCTTT. The full variable domain, in which reference TRBV19 and TRBJ1-1 provide the parts outside the CDR3, is DGGITQSPKYLFRKEGQNVTLSCEQNLNHDAMYWYRQDPGQGLRLIYYSQIVNDFQKGDIAEGYSVSREKKESFPLTVTSAQKNPTAFYLCASSFQGRNTEAFFGQGTRLTVV.